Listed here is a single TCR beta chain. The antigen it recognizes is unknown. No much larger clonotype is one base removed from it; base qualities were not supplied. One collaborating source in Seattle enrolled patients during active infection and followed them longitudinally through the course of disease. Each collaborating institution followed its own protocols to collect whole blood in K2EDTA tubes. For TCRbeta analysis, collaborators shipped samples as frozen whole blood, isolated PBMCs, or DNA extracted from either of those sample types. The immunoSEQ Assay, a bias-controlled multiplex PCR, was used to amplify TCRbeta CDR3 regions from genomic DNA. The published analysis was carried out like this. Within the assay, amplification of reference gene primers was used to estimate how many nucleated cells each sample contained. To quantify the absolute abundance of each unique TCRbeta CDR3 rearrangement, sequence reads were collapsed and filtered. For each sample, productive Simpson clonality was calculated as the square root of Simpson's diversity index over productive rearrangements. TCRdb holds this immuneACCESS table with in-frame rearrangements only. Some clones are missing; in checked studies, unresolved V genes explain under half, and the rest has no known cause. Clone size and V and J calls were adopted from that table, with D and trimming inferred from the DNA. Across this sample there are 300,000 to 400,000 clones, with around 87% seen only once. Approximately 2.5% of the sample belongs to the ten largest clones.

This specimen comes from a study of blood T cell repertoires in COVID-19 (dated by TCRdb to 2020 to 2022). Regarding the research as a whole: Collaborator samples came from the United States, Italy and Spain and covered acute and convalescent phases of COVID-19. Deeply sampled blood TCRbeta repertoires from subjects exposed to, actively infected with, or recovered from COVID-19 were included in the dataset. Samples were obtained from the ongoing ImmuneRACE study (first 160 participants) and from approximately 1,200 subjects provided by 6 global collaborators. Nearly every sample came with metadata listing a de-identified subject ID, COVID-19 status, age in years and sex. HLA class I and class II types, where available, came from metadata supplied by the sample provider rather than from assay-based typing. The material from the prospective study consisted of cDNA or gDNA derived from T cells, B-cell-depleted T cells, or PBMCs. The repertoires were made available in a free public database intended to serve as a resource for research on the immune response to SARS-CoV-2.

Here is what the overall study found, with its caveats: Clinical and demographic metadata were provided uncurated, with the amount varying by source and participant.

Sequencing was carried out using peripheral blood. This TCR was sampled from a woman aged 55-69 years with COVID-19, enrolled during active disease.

The DNA sequence follows: TGTGCCAGCAGCCCTTATCCCGGAGGGCTAGCGGGGTTCGCCGGGGAGCTGTTTTTT. This yields the protein CASSPYPGGLAGFAGELFF. The chain is assembled from TRBV9 and TRBJ2-2; 9 bases in the middle match TRBD2. CDR1 and CDR2 were assigned from the germline V gene as SGDLS and YYNGEE. From the cysteine up to the phenylalanine, the CDR3 has a length of 19 residues. The DNA shown is the 57-base CDR3, in frame from base 1. Trimming removed 4 bases from V and 6 bases from J; the gene matches leave 19 bases unexplained.